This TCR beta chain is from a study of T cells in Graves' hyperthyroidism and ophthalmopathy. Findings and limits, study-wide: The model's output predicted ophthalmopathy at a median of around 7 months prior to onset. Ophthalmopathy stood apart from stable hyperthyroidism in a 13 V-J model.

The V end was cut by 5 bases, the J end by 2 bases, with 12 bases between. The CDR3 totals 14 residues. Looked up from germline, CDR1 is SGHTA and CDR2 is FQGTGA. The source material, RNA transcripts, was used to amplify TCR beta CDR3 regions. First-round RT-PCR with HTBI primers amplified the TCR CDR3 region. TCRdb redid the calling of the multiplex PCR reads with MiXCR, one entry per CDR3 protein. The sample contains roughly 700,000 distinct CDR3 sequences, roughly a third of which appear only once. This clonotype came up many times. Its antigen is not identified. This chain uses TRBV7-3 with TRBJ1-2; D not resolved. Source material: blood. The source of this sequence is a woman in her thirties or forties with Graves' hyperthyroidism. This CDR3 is CASSPTGENYGYTF. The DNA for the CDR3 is TGTGCCAGCAGCCCAACGGGAGAGAACTATGGCTACACCTTC.